This TCR beta chain was documented in a study of cytomegalovirus exposure and HLA in healthy donors. Study in general: The early release's HLA-typed donors yielded some 85 million unique TCRs. Study results and limitations: It was likely that a cluster of highly shared sequence variants was a sequencing artifact. The study dropped some indistinguishable V segments, TRBV6-2 and TRBV6-3 among them.

Trimming shortened V by 1 base and J by 16 bases, and 20 bases separated the two germline ends. The germline V gene encodes CDR1 SGHDN and CDR2 FVKESK. The CDR3 length is 14 residues. Each donor was healthy, and each was a bone marrow donor. PCR used 60 Vbeta primers and 13 Jbeta primers. Only in-frame clones appear in the TCRdb table, and some are missing; sequencing was by immunoSEQ multiplex PCR. The table lists some 200,000 clones, around 83% of them singletons. A note on this clone: What it recognizes is unknown.

The TCR was taken from a woman aged 40 to 50 in good health and CMV-seronegative. This chain links TRBV14 with TRBJ2-1; D is perhaps TRBD2 (5 bases). The sequencing input was PBMCs. The CDR3 loop reads CASSQVAAAPTKFF. The CDR3 DNA follows: TGTGCCAGCAGCCAAGTGGCGGCAGCGCCGACTAAATTCTTC.